Described below is a single T cell receptor (beta chain) sequence and its context. This receptor's antigen is unknown. It has no much larger one-base neighbor in the sample; base qualities were not kept. V lost 3 bases and J lost 7 bases, and the count of bases not matched to a germline gene is 20. In the germline V gene, CDR1 corresponds to SGHVS and CDR2 to FNYEAQ. The CDR3 covers 19 residues, taking in both the cysteine and the phenylalanine. Of all the DNA, just the CDR3 is kept, 57 bases in frame from base 1. This specimen belongs to a study of molecular identifiers for immune sequencing clone quantification (dated by TCRdb to the late 2010s). In the study overall: For a replicate experiment, RNA from roughly 18,000 or 92,000 naive CD8 T cells was divided into five aliquots, and four of the five aliquots were sequenced. CD8 T cells were used in a methods study to benchmark molecular-identifier clustering-based TCR repertoire sequencing (MIDCIRS) and TCR RNA copy counting.

What the authors observed across the whole study: Clones above 20 RNA copies held over 97% of molecules in CMV-specific effector cells but under 1% in naive cells. A single cell's worth of spiked-in Jurkat TCR RNA was reported detectable even among 900,000 to 1,000,000 naive CD8 T cells. Modeling indicated about 3 TCR RNA copies recovered per cell, compared with 9 to 10 by digital PCR, which implies a capture efficiency of 25% to 35%. Highly expanded clone sizes could be underestimated if identical TCR molecules share a barcode. The naive libraries included spiked-in Jurkat TCR RNA (10 copies' worth), and this RNA is not part of the donor repertoire. Without barcode sub-clustering, chimeric consensus sequences inflated TCR diversity; chimeras reached as high as 47%.

Libraries were prepared through PCR. The sequencer was a NextSeq 500. Preparation of bulk TCR libraries followed a previously described approach, with the TCR primers listed in Table S5. Total RNA was purified with the Qiagen AllPrep DNA/RNA kit. Before analysis, reads from multiple sequencing runs of one library were combined. The paper's data handling went like this. Reads were retained only if the reads had an exact TCR constant sequence, and the retained reads were trimmed to 150 nt and grouped according to their 12-nt molecular barcodes. Reads inside each barcode group were sub-clustered using a 15% Levenshtein threshold, and a quality-weighted consensus sequence was constructed for each RNA molecule. Non-functional sequences were filtered out, along with any lower-count sequence sitting one edit away from another sequence. Barcode sub-clusters with fewer than 20% of the maximum read count were removed, based on fitting two negative binomial distributions. TCRdb reworked the public reads: Q25 trimming with fastp, MiXCR clone assembly, productive beta chains retained. Each CDR3 protein gets just one entry, which takes the most common genes and DNA from the rows behind it. These V and J calls derive from TCRdb rather than the authors' analysis. For this sample there are 6,500 to 9,000 distinct CDR3 sequences; around 33% appear just once. The ten biggest clones cover roughly 5% of the sample.

Libraries of naive CD8 T cells were built from approximately 20,000 to 1,000,000 sorted cells, with 10%, 30% or 50% of the purified RNA used. On a BD FACSAria II, naive CD8 T cells were FACS-sorted as CD8+CD4-CCR7+CD45RA+ and collected into RLT Plus buffer. To test detection sensitivity, Jurkat RNA equivalent to more than eight TCR copies was spiked into samples of about 17,000-1,100,000 naive CD8 T cells. CD8 T cells were enriched with RosetteSep CD8+ T Cell Enrichment Cocktail and Ficoll-Paque, followed by ACK red cell lysis. Rearrangement joined TRBV7-6 to TRBJ2-3; 9 middle bases align to TRBD2. This TCR was recovered from a human donor in good health. Some libraries in this study had Jurkat cell RNA spiked in. Sequencing used naive CD8+ T cells from blood, with Jurkat cell RNA spiked in. The sample's cell subset or site label, in plain terms: FACS-sorted CD8+CD4-CCR7+CD45RA+ naive T cells. The nucleotides are TGTGCCAGCAGCTTGAAAGCGGTAGGGCGGGAGGGACCGTGGTATACGCAGTATTTT. Its protein reads: CASSLKAVGREGPWYTQYF.